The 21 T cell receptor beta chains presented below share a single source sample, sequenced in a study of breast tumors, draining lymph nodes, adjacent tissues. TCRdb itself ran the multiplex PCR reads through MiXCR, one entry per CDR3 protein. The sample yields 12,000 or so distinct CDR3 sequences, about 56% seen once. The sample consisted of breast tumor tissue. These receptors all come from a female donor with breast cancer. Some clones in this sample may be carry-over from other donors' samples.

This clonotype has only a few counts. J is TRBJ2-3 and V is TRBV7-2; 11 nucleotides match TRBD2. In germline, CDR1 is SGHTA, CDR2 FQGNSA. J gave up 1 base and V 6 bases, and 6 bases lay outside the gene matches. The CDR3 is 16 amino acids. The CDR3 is CASRSSGGWGTDTQYF. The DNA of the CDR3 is TGTGCCAGCAGATCTAGCGGGGGGTGGGGCACAGATACGCAGTATTTT.

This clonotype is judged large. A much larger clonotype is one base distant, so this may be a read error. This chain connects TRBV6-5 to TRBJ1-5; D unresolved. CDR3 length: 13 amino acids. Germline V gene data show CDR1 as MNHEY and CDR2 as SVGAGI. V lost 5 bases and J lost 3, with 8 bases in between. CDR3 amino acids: CASSPVDNQPQHF. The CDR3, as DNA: TGTGCCAGCAGTCCAGTTGACAATCAGCCCCAGCATTTT.

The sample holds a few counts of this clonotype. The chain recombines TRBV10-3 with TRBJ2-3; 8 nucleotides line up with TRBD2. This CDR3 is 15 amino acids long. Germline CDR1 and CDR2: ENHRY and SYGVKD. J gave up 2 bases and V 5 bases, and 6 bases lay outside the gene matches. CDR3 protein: CAISWSGSATDTQYF. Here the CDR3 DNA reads TGTGCCATCAGTTGGAGCGGGAGTGCCACAGATACGCAGTATTTT.

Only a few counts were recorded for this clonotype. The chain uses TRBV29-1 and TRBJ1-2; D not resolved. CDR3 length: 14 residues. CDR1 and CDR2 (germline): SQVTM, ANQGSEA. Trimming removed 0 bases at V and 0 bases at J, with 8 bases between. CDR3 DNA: TGCAGCGTTGAAGATCGAGTTACTAACTATGGCTACACCTTC. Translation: CSVEDRVTNYGYTF. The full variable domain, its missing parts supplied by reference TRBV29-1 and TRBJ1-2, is SAVISQKPSRDICQRGTSLTIQCQVDSQVTMMFWYRQQPGQSLTLIATANQGSEATYESGFVIDKFPISRPNLTFSTLTVSNMSPEDSSIYLCSVEDRVTNYGYTFGSGTRLTVV.

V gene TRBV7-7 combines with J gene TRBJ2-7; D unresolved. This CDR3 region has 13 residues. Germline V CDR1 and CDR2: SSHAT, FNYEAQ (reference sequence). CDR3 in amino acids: CASSCQNNYEQYV. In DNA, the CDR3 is TGTGCTAGCAGCTGCCAGAATAACTACGAGCAGTACGTC.

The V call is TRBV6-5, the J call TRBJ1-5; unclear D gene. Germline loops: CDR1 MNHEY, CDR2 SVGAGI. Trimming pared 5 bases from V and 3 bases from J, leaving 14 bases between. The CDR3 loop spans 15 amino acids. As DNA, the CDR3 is TGTGCCAGCAGTGCCGGGCACGGAGTCAATCAGCCCCAGCATTTT. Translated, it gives CASSAGHGVNQPQHF.

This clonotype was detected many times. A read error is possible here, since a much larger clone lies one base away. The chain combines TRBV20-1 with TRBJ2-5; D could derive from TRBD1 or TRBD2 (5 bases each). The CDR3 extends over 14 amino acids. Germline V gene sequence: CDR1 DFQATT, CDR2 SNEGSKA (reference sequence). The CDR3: CSASLGVGQATQYF. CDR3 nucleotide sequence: TGCAGTGCTAGTCTGGGGGTTGGACAAGCGACCCAGTACTTC.

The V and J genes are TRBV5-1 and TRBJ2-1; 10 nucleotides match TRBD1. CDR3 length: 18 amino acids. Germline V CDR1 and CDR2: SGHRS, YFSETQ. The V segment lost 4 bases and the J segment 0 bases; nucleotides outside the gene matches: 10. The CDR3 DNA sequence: TGCGCCAGCAGCCGACGGACAGGGGGTCCTAGCTCCTACAATGAGCAGTTCTTC. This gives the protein CASSRRTGGPSSYNEQFF. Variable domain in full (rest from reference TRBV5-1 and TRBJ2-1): KAGVTQTPRYLIKTRGQQVTLSCSPISGHRSVSWYQQTPGQGLQFLFEYFSETQRNKGNFPGRFSGRQFSNSRSEMNVSTLELGDSALYLCASSRRTGGPSSYNEQFFGPGTRLTVL.

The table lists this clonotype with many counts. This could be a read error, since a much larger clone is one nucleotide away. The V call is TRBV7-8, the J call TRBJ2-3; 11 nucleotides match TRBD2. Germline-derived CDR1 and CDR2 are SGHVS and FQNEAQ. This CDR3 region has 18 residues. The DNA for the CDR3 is TGTGCCAGCAGCCTGAGGGCTAGCGGGGGGCCTAGCACACATACGCAGTATTTT. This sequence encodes CASSLRASGGPSTHTQYF. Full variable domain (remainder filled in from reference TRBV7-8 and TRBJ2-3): GAGVSQSPRYKVAKRGQDVALRCDPISGHVSLFWYQQALGQGPEFLTYFQNEAQLDKSGLPSDRFFAERPEGSVSTLKIQRTQQEDSAVYLCASSLRASGGPSTHTQYFGPGTRLTVL.

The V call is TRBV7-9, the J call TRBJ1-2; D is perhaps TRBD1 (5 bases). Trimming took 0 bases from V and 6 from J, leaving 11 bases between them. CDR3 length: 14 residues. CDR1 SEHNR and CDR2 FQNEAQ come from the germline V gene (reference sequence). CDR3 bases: TGTGCCAGCAGCTTAGCGGGGACTAAGGATGGCTACACCTTC. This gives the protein CASSLAGTKDGYTF.

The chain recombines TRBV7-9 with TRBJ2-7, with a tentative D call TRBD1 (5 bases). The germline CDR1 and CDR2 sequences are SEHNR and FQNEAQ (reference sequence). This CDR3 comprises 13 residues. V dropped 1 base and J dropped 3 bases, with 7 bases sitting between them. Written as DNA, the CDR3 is TGTGCCAGCAGCTTAGGCAGGGACTACGAGCAGTACTTC. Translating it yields CASSLGRDYEQYF. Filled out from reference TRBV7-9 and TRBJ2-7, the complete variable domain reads DTGVSQNPRHKITKRGQNVTFRCDPISEHNRLYWYRQTLGQGPEFLTYFQNEAQLEKSRLLSDRFSAERPKGSFSTLEIQRTEQGDSAMYLCASSLGRDYEQYFGPGTRLTVT.

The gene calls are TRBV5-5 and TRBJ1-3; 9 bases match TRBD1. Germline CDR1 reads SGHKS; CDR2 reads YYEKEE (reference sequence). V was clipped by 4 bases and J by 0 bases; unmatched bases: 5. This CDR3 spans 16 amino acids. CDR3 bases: TGTGCCAGCAGCGGGGACAGGGCCCTCTCTGGAAACACCATATATTTT. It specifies CASSGDRALSGNTIYF.

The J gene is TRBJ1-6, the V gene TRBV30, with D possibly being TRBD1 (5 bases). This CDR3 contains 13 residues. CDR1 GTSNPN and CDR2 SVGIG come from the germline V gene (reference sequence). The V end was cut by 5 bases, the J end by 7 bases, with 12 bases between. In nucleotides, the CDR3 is TGTGCCTGGGCGGGGGAGATCAATTCACCCCTCCACTTT. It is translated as CAWAGEINSPLHF. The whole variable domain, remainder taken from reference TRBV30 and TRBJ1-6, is SQTIHQWPATLVQPVGSPLSLECTVEGTSNPNLYWYRQAAGRGLQLLFYSVGIGQISSEVPQNLSASRPQDRQFILSSKKLLLSDSGFYLCAWAGEINSPLHFGNGTRLTVT.

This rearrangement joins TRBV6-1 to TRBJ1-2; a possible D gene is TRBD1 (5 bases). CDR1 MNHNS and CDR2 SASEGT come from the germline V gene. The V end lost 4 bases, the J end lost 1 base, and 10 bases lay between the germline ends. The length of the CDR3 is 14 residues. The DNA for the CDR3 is TGTGCCAGCAGTGTAAACGGGGGTAACTATGGCTACACCTTC. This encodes CASSVNGGNYGYTF.

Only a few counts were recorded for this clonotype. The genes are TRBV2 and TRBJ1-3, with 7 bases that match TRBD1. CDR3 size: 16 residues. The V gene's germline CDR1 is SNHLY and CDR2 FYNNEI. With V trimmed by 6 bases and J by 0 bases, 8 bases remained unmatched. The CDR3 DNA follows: TGTGCCAGCAGAGGGACAGCCCTTAGCTCTGGAAACACCATATATTTT. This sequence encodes CASRGTALSSGNTIYF.

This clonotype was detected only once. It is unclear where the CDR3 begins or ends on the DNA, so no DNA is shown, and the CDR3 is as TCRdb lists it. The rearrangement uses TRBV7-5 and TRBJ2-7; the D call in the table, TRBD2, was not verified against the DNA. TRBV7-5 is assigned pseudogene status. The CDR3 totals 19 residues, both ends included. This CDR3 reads CTSVPAVKATSGEFYEQYF.

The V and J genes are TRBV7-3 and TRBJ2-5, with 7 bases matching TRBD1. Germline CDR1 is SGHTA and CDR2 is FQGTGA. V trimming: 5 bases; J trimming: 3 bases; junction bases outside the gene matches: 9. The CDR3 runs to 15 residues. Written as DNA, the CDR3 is TGTGCCAGCAGCAGCACAGGGGTCGAAGAAGAGACCCAGTACTTC. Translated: CASSSTGVEEETQYF.

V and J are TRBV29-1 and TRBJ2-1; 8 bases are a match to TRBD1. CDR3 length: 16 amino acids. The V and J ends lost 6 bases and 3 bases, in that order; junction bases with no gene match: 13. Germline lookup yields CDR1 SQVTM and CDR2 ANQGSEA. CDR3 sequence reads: CSVRGLPQPSYNEQFF. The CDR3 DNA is TGCAGCGTCAGGGGGCTACCGCAGCCGAGCTACAATGAGCAGTTCTTC.

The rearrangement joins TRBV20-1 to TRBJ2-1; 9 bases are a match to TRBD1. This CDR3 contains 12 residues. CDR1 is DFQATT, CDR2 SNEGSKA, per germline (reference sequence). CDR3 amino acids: CRLDRGNNEQFF. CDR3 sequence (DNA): TGCAGATTGGACAGGGGAAACAATGAGCAGTTCTTC.

The CDR3: CASSPQGAFGNTIYF. The CDR3 DNA follows: TGTGCCAGCAGCCCCCAGGGGGCCTTTGGAAACACCATATATTTT. The chain uses TRBV11-2 and TRBJ1-3; 8 nucleotides match TRBD1. V lost 5 bases and J lost 3; bases outside the gene matches: 6. CDR3 length: 15 residues. The germline V gene encodes CDR1 SGHAT and CDR2 FQNNGV.

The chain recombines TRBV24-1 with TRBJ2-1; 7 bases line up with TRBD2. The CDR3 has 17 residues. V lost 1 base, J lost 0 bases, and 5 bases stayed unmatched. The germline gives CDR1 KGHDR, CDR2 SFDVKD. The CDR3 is CATSDFSRGSSYNEQFF. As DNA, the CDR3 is TGTGCCACCAGTGATTTTTCGCGGGGGAGCTCCTACAATGAGCAGTTCTTC.